These T cell receptor beta chains were read from a single sample in a study of T cells in Graves' hyperthyroidism and ophthalmopathy. MiXCR, run by TCRdb on the multiplex PCR reads, gives a single entry per CDR3 protein. The repertoire includes around 600,000 distinct CDR3 sequences, over 40% of them detected once, and approximately 7.2% sits in the top ten. What was sequenced was peripheral blood or thyroid tissue (not recorded which). The receptors derive from an adult man with Graves' disease, either hyperthyroidism or ophthalmopathy (not recorded which). Both conserved end residues are part of each CDR3. Each record gives: CDR3 length, D gene, V gene, J gene, CDR3 protein. A D gene is named only where the DNA matches it firmly.

length: 12
D: TRBD1
V: TRBV20-1
J: TRBJ1-2
CDR3: CSANKGAYGYTF

length: 13
D: -
V: TRBV11-2
J: TRBJ2-6
CDR3: CASSPVRSNVLTF

length: 14
D: -
V: TRBV2
J: TRBJ1-2
CDR3: CASSGRGRGYGYTF

length: 13
D: -
V: TRBV24-1
J: TRBJ1-5
CDR3: CASSDTGAETQHF

length: 14
D: -
V: TRBV7-8
J: TRBJ1-2
CDR3: CASSQDRSNYGYTF

length: 14
D: -
V: TRBV7-2
J: TRBJ1-4
CDR3: CASSTQGGDEKLFF

length: 14
D: -
V: TRBV6-6
J: TRBJ1-1
CDR3: CASSLYLRSTEAFF

length: 15
D: -
V: TRBV7-2
J: TRBJ1-6
CDR3: CASSLARRDGSPLHF

length: 13
D: TRBD1
V: TRBV29-1
J: TRBJ1-1
CDR3: CSAPGQANTEAFF

length: 14
D: -
V: TRBV19
J: TRBJ1-5
CDR3: CASSTNRDHHPQHF

length: 14
D: -
V: TRBV6-5
J: TRBJ1-6
CDR3: CASSGAGSHSPLHF

length: 12
D: -
V: TRBV29-1
J: TRBJ1-2
CDR3: CSVAWGSYGYTF

length: 16
D: TRBD1
V: TRBV5-1
J: TRBJ1-4
CDR3: CASSPDGQGMNEKLFF

length: 13
D: -
V: TRBV20-1
J: TRBJ2-7
CDR3: CSVPWTTSYEQYF

length: 14
D: -
V: TRBV7-9
J: TRBJ1-1
CDR3: CASSPDLRGTEAFF

length: 14
D: -
V: TRBV5-1
J: TRBJ1-1
CDR3: CASSLVLENTEAFF

length: 13
D: -
V: TRBV10-3
J: TRBJ2-6
CDR3: CAISEDGANVLTF

length: 13
D: TRBD1
V: TRBV11-3
J: TRBJ1-2
CDR3: CASHTQGVGGYTF

length: 15
D: -
V: TRBV19
J: TRBJ1-3
CDR3: CASSQVGGRGNTIYF

length: 13
D: -
V: TRBV2
J: TRBJ1-4
CDR3: CASSEFGPAKLFF

length: 10
D: -
V: TRBV29-1
J: TRBJ2-5
CDR3: CSAKQETQYF

length: 13
D: TRBD1
V: TRBV7-6
J: TRBJ2-7
CDR3: CASSPDRVGGQYF

length: 14
D: -
V: TRBV9
J: TRBJ1-3
CDR3: CASSVAGNGYTIYF

length: 14
D: TRBD1
V: TRBV7-8
J: TRBJ1-6
CDR3: CASSGQGWNSPPHF

length: 15
D: -
V: TRBV6-5
J: TRBJ2-7
CDR3: CAISYSRTQRVEQYF